This entry lists 11 T cell receptor beta chains sequenced from one sample in a study of metastatic and nonmetastatic thyroid tumors (dated by TCRdb to the early 2020s). None of the patients had been given any treatment before thyroid surgery. Library method: PCR. The sequencer was an Illumina HiSeq 4000. TCRdb passed the public sequencing reads through fastp at Q25 and MiXCR, retaining productive beta sequences. This sample has 45,000 or so clones in its table, and roughly 15% of those were observed once. The ten largest clones capture around 22% of the sample. What was sequenced was blood. These receptors all stem from a female donor with papillary thyroid cancer or a benign thyroid nodule (not recorded which). Some clones in this sample may be carry-over from other donors' samples.

This clone occurred many times. V is TRBV19 and J is TRBJ2-7; no firm D call. The CDR3 is 13 amino acids. Germline assignment: CDR1 LNHDA and CDR2 SQIVND (reference sequence). Trimming removed 5 bases from V and 6 bases from J, with 14 bases in between. Written as DNA, the CDR3 is TGTGCCAGTAGTTCGGTCATAATCGGCGAGCAGTACTTC. This gives the protein CASSSVIIGEQYF.

The rearrangement uses TRBV7-8 and TRBJ1-6; 9 bases match TRBD1. The CDR3 length is 15 residues. CDR1 SGHVS and CDR2 FQNEAQ come from the germline V gene. The V and J ends lost 5 bases and 9 bases, in that order; junction bases with no gene match: 8. The DNA for the CDR3 is TGTGCCAGCAGCCCTGGGACAGGGCAGCCTTCACCCCTCCACTTT. Translation: CASSPGTGQPSPLHF.

The rearrangement links TRBV7-8 to TRBJ1-6; D possibly corresponds to TRBD1 (5 bases). CDR1 is SGHVS, CDR2 FQNEAQ, per germline. There are 13 residues in the CDR3. Between the trimmed V and J ends, which lost 9 bases and 9 bases, there was a span of 15 bases. As DNA, the CDR3 is TGTGCCAGTACCACGGGGGGTGGTTCACCCCTCCACTTT. It specifies CASTTGGGSPLHF.

This clone was found a few times. V is TRBV20-1 and J is TRBJ2-7, with 9 positions matching TRBD2. Germline V gene lookup returns CDR1 DFQATT and CDR2 SNEGSKA (reference sequence). The CDR3 has 12 amino acids. With V trimmed by 6 bases and J by 6 bases, 6 bases remained unmatched. The CDR3 coding sequence is TGCAGTGCCGTCCCTAGCGGGGTCGAGCAGTACTTC. Translation: CSAVPSGVEQYF.

On this clone itself: Sequence at one end of the junction differs from germline and may be a read error. This chain joins TRBV28 and TRBJ1-2; D is uncertain. This CDR3 is built from 13 residues. Germline V gives CDR1 MDHEN, CDR2 SYDVKM. This CDR3 reads CASIGTKLGGYTF. The CDR3 DNA reads as TGTGCCAGCATAGGCACCAAATTGGGCGGCTACACATTC.

This chain connects TRBV6-1 to TRBJ2-7; tentative D call: TRBD1 (5 bases). V lost 6 bases, J lost 4 bases, and 16 bases lay in between. This CDR3 is 14 amino acids long. The germline CDR1 and CDR2 sequences are MNHNS and SASEGT. The CDR3 loop is CASRTSTGLYEQYF. The CDR3 nucleotides read TGTGCCAGCAGGACGTCCACAGGTCTATACGAGCAGTACTTC.

This clone appeared many times. The rearrangement uses TRBV28 and TRBJ2-7; no firm D call. The V gene lost 10 bases and the J gene lost 5 bases, with 15 bases spanning the gap. This CDR3 is 12 amino acids long. CDR1 and CDR2 from the germline V gene are MDHEN and SYDVKM. CDR3 DNA: TGTGCCACCTCAACGAGGAGTGACGAGCAGTACTTC. Its translation: CATSTRSDEQYF. Full variable domain (outside the CDR3, taken from reference TRBV28 and TRBJ2-7): DVKVTQSSRYLVKRTGEKVFLECVQDMDHENMFWYRQDPGLGLRLIYFSYDVKMKEKGDIPEGYSVSREKKERFSLILESASTNQTSMYLCATSTRSDEQYFGPGTRLTVT.

This clone turned up a few times. One end of the junction varies from germline; a read error may be responsible. This sequence joins TRBV27 and TRBJ2-7; D not resolved. This CDR3 has 13 residues. CDR1 is MNHEY, CDR2 SMNVEV, per germline (reference sequence). The CDR3 spells CSSSFHRAYDQYF. The CDR3 DNA reads TGTTCCAGCAGTTTTCACAGAGCCTACGATCAGTACTTC.

Many counts were recorded for this clone. The gene calls are TRBV18 and TRBJ1-5, with TRBD1 matching 8 bases. V was clipped by 3 bases and J by 7 bases; unmatched bases: 8. This CDR3 is 15 amino acids long. Germline loops: CDR1 KGHSH, CDR2 LQKENI. CDR3 in amino acids: CASSPGRGLEQPQHF. CDR3 nucleotides: TGTGCCAGCTCACCGGGCAGGGGGCTCGAGCAGCCCCAGCATTTT.

There are a few counts of this clone. This chain uses TRBV7-2 with TRBJ1-5; TRBD1 might be the D (5 bases). Trimming cost V 5 bases and J 4 bases, with 15 bases left between them. Germline CDR1 and CDR2: SGHTA and FQGNSA. This CDR3 region has 15 residues. CDR3 region: CASSPFAGQNQPQHF. The CDR3 region has the DNA TGTGCCAGCAGCCCTTTCGCAGGGCAAAATCAGCCCCAGCATTTT.

This clone qualifies as medium-sized. The J gene is TRBJ2-7, the V gene TRBV6-1, with TRBD1 matching 7 bases. CDR3 length equals 15 residues. V lost 5 bases and J lost 5; bases outside the gene matches: 12. Germline CDR1 MNHNS, CDR2 SASEGT. The CDR3 nucleotides read TGTGCCAGCAGTAAAATCGGGACAGAGGACGACGAGCAGTACTTC. It codes for CASSKIGTEDDEQYF.